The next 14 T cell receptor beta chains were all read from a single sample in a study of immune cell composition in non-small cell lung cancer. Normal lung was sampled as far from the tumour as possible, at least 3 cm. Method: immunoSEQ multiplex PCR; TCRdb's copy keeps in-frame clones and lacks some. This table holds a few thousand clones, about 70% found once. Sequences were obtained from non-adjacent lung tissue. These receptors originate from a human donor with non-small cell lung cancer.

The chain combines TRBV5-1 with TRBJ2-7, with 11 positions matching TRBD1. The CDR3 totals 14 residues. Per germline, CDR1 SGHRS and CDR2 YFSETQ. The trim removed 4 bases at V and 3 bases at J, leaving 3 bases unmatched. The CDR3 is CASSGDRGIYEQYF. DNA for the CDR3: TGCGCCAGCAGCGGGGACAGGGGGATCTACGAGCAGTACTTC.

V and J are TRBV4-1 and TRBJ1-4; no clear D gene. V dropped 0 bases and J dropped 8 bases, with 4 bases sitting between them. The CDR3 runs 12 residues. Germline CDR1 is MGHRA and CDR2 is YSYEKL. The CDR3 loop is CASSQEEEKLFF. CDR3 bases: TGCGCCAGCAGCCAAGAAGAGGAAAAACTGTTTTTT.

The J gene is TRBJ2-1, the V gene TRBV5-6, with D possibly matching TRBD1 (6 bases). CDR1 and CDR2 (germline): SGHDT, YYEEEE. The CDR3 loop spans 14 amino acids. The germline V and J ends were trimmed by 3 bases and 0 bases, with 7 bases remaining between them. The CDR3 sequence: CASSSQGSYNEQFF. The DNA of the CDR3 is TGTGCCAGCAGCTCACAGGGCTCCTACAATGAGCAGTTCTTC.

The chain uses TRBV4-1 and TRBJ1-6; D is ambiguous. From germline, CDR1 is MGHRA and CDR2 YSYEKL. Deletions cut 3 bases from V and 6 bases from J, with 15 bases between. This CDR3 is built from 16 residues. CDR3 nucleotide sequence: TGCGCCAGCAGCCAGGACTTCCTCGGGGTTAATTCACCCCTCCACTTT. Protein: CASSQDFLGVNSPLHF.

CDR3 DNA: TGTGCCAGTAGTCCCAAGGCAGGGGCCCTCACCTTC. This gives the protein CASSPKAGALTF. The chain recombines TRBV19 with TRBJ1-2; D may be TRBD1 (6 bases). The germline V gene has CDR1 LNHDA and CDR2 SQIVND (reference sequence). Trimming shortened V by 5 bases and J by 13 bases, and 17 bases separated the two germline ends. The CDR3 consists of 12 residues.

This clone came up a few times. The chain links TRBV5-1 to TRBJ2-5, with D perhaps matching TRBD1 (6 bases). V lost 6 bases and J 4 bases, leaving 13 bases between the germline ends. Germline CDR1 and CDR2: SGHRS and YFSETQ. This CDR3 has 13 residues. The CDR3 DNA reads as TGCGCCAGCAACAGGGACGGTCGAGAGACCCAGTACTTC. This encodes CASNRDGRETQYF.

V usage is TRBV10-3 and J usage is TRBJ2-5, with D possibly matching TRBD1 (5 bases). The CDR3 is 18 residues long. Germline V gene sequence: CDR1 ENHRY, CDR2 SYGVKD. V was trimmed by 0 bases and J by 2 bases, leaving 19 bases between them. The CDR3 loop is CAISESETGARVQETQYF. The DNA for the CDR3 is TGTGCCATCAGTGAGTCAGAAACAGGCGCACGAGTTCAAGAGACCCAGTACTTC.

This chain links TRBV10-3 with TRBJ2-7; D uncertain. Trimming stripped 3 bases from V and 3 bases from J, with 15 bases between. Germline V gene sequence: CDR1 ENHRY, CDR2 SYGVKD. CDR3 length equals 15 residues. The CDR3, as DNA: TGTGCCATCAGTGATCCCGGTTCCGTTAACTACGAGCAGTACTTC. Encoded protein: CAISDPGSVNYEQYF.

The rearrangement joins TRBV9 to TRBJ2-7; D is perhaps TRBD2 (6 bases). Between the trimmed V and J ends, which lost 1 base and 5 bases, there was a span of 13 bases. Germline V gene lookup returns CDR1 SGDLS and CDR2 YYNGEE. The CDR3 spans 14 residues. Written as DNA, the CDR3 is TGTGCCAGCAGCGTACCCACGCCGGGGGACGAGCAGTACTTC. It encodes CASSVPTPGDEQYF.

Written as DNA, the CDR3 is TGTGCCAGCAGCCCGGGGGACTCAGGAAACAATGAGCAGTTCTTC. It codes for CASSPGDSGNNEQFF. The chain couples TRBV11-3 to TRBJ2-1; D perhaps matches TRBD2 (6 bases). V lost 5 bases and J 5 bases, leaving 16 bases between the germline ends. The CDR3 is made up of 15 amino acids. CDR1 and CDR2 (germline): SGHNT, YENEEA.

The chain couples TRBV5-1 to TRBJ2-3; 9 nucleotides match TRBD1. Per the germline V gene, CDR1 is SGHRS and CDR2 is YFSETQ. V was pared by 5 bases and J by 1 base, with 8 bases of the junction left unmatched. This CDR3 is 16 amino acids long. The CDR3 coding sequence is TGCGCCAGCAGTCCGGGACAGGGAGGAGGCACAGATACGCAGTATTTT. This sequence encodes CASSPGQGGGTDTQYF.

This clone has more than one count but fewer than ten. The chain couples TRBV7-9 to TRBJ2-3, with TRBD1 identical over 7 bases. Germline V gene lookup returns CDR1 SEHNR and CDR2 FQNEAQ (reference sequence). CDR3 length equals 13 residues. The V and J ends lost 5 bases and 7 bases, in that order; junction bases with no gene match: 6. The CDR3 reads CASSVGGANTQYF. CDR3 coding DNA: TGTGCCAGCAGCGTAGGGGGCGCAAATACGCAGTATTTT.

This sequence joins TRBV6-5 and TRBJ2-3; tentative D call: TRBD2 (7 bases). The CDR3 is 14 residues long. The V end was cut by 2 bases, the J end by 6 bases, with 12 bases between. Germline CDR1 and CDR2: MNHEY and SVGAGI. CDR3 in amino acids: CASSYGGAFDTQYF. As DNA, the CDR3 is TGTGCCAGCAGTTACGGGGGGGCATTCGATACGCAGTATTTT.

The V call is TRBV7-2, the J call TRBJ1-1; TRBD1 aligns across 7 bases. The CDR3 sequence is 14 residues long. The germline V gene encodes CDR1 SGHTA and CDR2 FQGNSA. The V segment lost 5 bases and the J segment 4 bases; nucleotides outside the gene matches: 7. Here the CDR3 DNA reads TGTGCCAGCAGCCTAAGCAGGGGGGTCACTGAAGCTTTCTTT. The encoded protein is CASSLSRGVTEAFF.